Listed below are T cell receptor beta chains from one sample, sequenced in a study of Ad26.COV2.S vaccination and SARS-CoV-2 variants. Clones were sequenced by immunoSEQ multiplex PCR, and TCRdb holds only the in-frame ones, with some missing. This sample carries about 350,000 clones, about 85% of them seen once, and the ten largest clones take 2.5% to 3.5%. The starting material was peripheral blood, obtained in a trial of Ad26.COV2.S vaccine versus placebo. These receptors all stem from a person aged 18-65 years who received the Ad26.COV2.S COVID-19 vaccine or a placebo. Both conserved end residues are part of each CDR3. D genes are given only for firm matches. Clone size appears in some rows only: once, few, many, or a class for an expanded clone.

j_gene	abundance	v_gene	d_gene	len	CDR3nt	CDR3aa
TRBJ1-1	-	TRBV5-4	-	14	TGTGCCAGCAGCTTGGACAGTGGGAACACTGAAGCTTTCTTT	CASSLDSGNTEAFF
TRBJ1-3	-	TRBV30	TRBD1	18	TGTGCCTCTTCCCGGACAGGAGAAGTTCTAAGCTCTGGAAACACCATATATTTT	CASSRTGEVLSSGNTIYF
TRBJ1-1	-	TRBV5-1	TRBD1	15	TGCGCCAGCAGCTACCTCGGACAGGAGGGGACTGAAGCTTTCTTT	CASSYLGQEGTEAFF
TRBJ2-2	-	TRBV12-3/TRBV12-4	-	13	TGTGCCAGCAGTTTGGTAGCCCCCGGGGAGCTGTTTTTT	CASSLVAPGELFF
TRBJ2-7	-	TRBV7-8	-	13	TGTGCCAGCAGCCCTGACACGTCCTACGAGCAGTACTTC	CASSPDTSYEQYF
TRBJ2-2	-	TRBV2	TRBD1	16	TGTGCCAGCAGGGCGGAGTCAGGGGGCAAGGCCGGGGAGCTGTTTTTT	CASRAESGGKAGELFF
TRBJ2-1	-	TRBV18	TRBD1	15	TGTGCCAGCTCACTTACAACAGGGGGCTACAATGAGCAGTTCTTC	CASSLTTGGYNEQFF
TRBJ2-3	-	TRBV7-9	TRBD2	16	TGTGCCAGCAGCACAAGACTAGCGGGGGTTTCAGATACGCAGTATTTT	CASSTRLAGVSDTQYF
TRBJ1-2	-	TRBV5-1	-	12	TGCGCCAGCAGCTGGACCGGGGAATCCGGCACCTTC	CASSWTGESGTF
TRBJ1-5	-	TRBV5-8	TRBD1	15	TGTGCCAGCAGCTTAGAGGGGGCACCGGATCAGCCCCAGCATTTT	CASSLEGAPDQPQHF
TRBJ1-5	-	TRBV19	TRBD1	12	TGTGCCAGTGGTACAGGGGGCGGGACCCAGCATTTT	CASGTGGGTQHF
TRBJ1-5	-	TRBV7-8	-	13	TGTGCCAGCAGCTTAGTTAGCGGTCAGCCCCAGCATTTT	CASSLVSGQPQHF
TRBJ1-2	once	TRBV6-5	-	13	TGTGCCAGCAGTTACGACGGGAACTATGGCTACACCTTC	CASSYDGNYGYTF
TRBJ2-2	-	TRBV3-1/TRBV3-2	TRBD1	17	TGTGCCAGCAGCCCCAACCCGGGACAGGGGGACCCCGGGGAGCTGTTTTTT	CASSPNPGQGDPGELFF
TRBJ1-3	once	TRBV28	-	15	TGTGCCAGCAGTTTATATGCCGTCTCTGGAAACACCATATATTTT	CASSLYAVSGNTIYF
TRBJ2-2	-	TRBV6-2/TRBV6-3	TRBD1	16	TGTGCCAGCAGCCCCCGGGGACAGGGGAGCACCGGGGAGCTGTTTTTT	CASSPRGQGSTGELFF
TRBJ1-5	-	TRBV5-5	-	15	TGTGCCAGCAGCTTGTCGGGTTCCGACAATCAGCCCCAGCATTTT	CASSLSGSDNQPQHF
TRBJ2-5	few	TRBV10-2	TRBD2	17	TGCGCCAGCAGGCGGCTTCAGACTAGCGGGGCTCAAGAGACCCAGTACTTC	CASRRLQTSGAQETQYF
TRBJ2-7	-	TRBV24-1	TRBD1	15	TGTGCCACCAGTGATCCGGGACAGGGGACCTACGAGCAGTACTTC	CATSDPGQGTYEQYF
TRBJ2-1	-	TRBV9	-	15	TGTGCCAGCAGCGTATGGGGGAGCTCCTACAATGAGCAGTTCTTC	CASSVWGSSYNEQFF
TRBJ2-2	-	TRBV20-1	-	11	TGCAGTGCTTTTTGGACCGGGGAGCTGTTTTTT	CSAFWTGELFF
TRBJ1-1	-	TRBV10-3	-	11	TGTGCCATCAGTGAGAGGACAGAAGCTTTCTTT	CAISERTEAFF
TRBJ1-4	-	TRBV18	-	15	TGTGCCAGCTCCCTCGGGTTCTCAACTAATGAAAAACTGTTTTTT	CASSLGFSTNEKLFF
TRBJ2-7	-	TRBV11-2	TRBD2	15	TGTGCCAGCAGCATCCAGCGGGAGGCGGGGTACGAGCAGTACTTC	CASSIQREAGYEQYF
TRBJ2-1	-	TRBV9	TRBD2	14	TGTGCCAGCAGCGCGACTAGCGGGAGCAATGAGCAGTTCTTC	CASSATSGSNEQFF
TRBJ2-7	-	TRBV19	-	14	TGTGCCAGTAGTATAAGTGGGCAGGTCCGCGAGCAGTACTTC	CASSISGQVREQYF
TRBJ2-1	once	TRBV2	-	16	TGTGCCAGCAGTGACAGGAGGAAGAGCTCCTACAATGAGCAGTTCTTC	CASSDRRKSSYNEQFF
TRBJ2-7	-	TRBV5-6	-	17	TGTGCCAGCAGCATTACCCTTCGGACACGCAGCTCCTACGAGCAGTACTTC	CASSITLRTRSSYEQYF
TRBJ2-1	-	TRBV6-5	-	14	TGTGCCAGCGTCGAAGCGGGCGGCGGGGTTGAGCAGTTCTTC	CASVEAGGGVEQFF
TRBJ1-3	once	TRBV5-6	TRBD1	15	TGTGCCAGCAGCTTGCCAGGGGGTTATGGAAACACCATATATTTT	CASSLPGGYGNTIYF
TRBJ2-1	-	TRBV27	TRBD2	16	TGTGCCAGCAGTTCCAAGACTAGCGGGGCCTACAATGAGCAGTTCTTC	CASSSKTSGAYNEQFF
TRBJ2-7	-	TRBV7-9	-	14	TGTGCCAGCAGCTTAGCACAGGGAGGTAACGAGCAGTACTTC	CASSLAQGGNEQYF
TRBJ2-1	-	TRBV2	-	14	TGTGCCAGCAGTGGGGGCCGGGGATATAATGAGCAGTTCTTC	CASSGGRGYNEQFF
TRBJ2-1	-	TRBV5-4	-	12	TGTGCCAGCAGCTGGGATGGGAATGAGCAGTTCTTC	CASSWDGNEQFF
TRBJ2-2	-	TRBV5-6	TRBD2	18	TGTGCCAGCAGCTTTACGGGACTAGCGGGAACGGACACCGGGGAGCTGTTTTTT	CASSFTGLAGTDTGELFF
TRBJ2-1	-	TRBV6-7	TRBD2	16	TGTGCCAGCAGTTACTCTAGCGGGGGGTACGACAATGAGCAGTTCTTC	CASSYSSGGYDNEQFF
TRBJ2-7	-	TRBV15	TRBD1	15	TGTGCCACCAGCAGAGAGGACAGGGAGACCTACGAGCAGTACTTC	CATSREDRETYEQYF
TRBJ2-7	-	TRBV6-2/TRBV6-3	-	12	TGTGCCAGCAGTCACTACCTCGGGGAGCAGTACTTC	CASSHYLGEQYF
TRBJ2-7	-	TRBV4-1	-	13	TGCGCCAGCAGCCAGCAGGGGATAGGCGAGCAGTACTTC	CASSQQGIGEQYF
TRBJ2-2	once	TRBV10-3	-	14	TGTGCCATCAGCCCAACAAGGGGGATCGGGGAGCTGTTTTTT	CAISPTRGIGELFF
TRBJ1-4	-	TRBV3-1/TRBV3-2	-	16	TGTGCCAGCAGCCAACCGGGGGCCGGATCTAATGAAAAACTGTTTTTT	CASSQPGAGSNEKLFF
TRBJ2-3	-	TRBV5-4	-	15	TGTGCCAGCAGCTCCGCCTCTTCACAAGCCTCCTCGCAGTATTTT	CASSSASSQASSQYF
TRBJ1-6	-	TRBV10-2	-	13	TGCGCCAGCATTGGGCCAGGGAATTCACCCCTCCACTTT	CASIGPGNSPLHF
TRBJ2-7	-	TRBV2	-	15	TGTGCCAGCAGTTACGTTACGGGAGAGCTAGGCGAGCAGTACTTC	CASSYVTGELGEQYF
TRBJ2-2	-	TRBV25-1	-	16	TGTGCCAGCAGTGAGCCCGGGTTCGCGAACACCGGGGAGCTGTTTTTT	CASSEPGFANTGELFF
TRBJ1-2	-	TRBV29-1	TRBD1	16	TGCAGCGTTCCTCGGAGTGGGACAGGGAGTGACTATGGCTACACCTTC	CSVPRSGTGSDYGYTF
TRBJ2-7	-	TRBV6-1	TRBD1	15	TGTGCCAGCAGGCGACGCCCAGGACAGGGGTACGAGCAGTACTTC	CASRRRPGQGYEQYF
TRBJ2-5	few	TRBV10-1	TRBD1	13	TGCGCCAGCAGTGAGGGACAGGTTGGGACCCAGTACTTC	CASSEGQVGTQYF
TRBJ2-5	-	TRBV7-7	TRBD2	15	TGTGCCAGCAGCGCCCGGGGGGGGAGCCAAGAGACCCAGTACTTC	CASSARGGSQETQYF
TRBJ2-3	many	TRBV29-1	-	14	TGCAGCGTTAACCGGGAGAGTAGCACAGATACGCAGTATTTT	CSVNRESSTDTQYF
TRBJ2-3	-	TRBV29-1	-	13	TGCAGCGTTGAACGTCAGTCCACAGATACGCAGTATTTT	CSVERQSTDTQYF
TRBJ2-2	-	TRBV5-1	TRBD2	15	TGCGCCAGCAGCGTTGGGACTAGCGGGAATGAGGAGCTGTTTTTT	CASSVGTSGNEELFF
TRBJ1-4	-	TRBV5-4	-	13	TGTGCCAGCAGCTTGGATGGGGATGAAAAACTGTTTTTT	CASSLDGDEKLFF
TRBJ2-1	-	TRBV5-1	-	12	TGCGCCAGCAGCTTGCAGAGAAATGAGCAGTTCTTC	CASSLQRNEQFF
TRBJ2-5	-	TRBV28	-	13	TGTGCCAGCAACATCGGACAGTGGGAGACCCAGTACTTC	CASNIGQWETQYF
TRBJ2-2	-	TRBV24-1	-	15	TGTGCCACCAGTGACCCAAGGGGTAACGCCGGGGAGCTGTTTTTT	CATSDPRGNAGELFF
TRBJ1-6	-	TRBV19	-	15	TGTGCCAGTAGTATAGTACAGCCTTATAATTCACCCCTCCACTTT	CASSIVQPYNSPLHF
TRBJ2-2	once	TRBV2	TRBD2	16	TGTGCCAGCAGCCGTCTAGCGGGGGGTTACACCGGGGAGCTGTTTTTT	CASSRLAGGYTGELFF
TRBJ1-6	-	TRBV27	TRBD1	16	TGTGCCAGCAGTCCATCCCCGGGACAGGGGTATTCACCCCTCCACTTT	CASSPSPGQGYSPLHF
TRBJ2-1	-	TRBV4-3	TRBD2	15	TGCGCCAGCAGCCAAGGGCGCGGGAGAAACTATGAGCAGTTCTTC	CASSQGRGRNYEQFF